The rows below give T cell receptor beta chains drawn from one sample of a study of T cells in Graves' hyperthyroidism and ophthalmopathy. TCRdb redid the calling of the multiplex PCR reads with MiXCR, one entry per CDR3 protein. The data contain 450,000 to 650,000 distinct CDR3 sequences, 17% of them seen just once; the ten biggest clones take up roughly 18%. The source material was blood. Every receptor here comes from a woman under 30 with Graves' ophthalmopathy. Both conserved end residues are part of each CDR3. The order of the fields is CDR3 DNA, CDR3 protein, J gene, D gene, clone size, V gene. A D gene is named only where the DNA matches it firmly. Clone size appears in some rows only: once, few, many, or a class for an expanded clone.

TGCGCCAGCAGCTTGTTCCCCGGGACAGGTGAAGCTTTCTTT	CASSLFPGTGEAFF	TRBJ1-1	TRBD1	many	TRBV5-1
TGTGCCTGGAGTTGGGGACAGGGCTCCTATGAGCAGTACTTC	CAWSWGQGSYEQYF	TRBJ2-7	TRBD1	many	TRBV30
TGTGCCATCAGTGAGTCGGACGGGGGGACGAGCCCAGATACGCAGTATTTT	CAISESDGGTSPDTQYF	TRBJ2-3	TRBD2	many	TRBV10-3
TGTGCCAGCAGTTTATCAGGGACTTGGCGCAATGAGCAGTTCTTC	CASSLSGTWRNEQFF	TRBJ2-1	NA	many	TRBV27
TGTGCCAGCAGCCCCCGCTCGGGTGTAAACTACGAGCAGTACTTC	CASSPRSGVNYEQYF	TRBJ2-7	NA	few	TRBV9
TGTGCCAGCAGCGTAGCTACATCGGGGCCGAAAAACATTCAGTACTTC	CASSVATSGPKNIQYF	TRBJ2-4	NA	many	TRBV9
TGTGCCATCAGGACGACCGGGGATACCTACGAGCAGTACTTC	CAIRTTGDTYEQYF	TRBJ2-7	NA	many	TRBV10-3
TGCGCCAGCAGCCCCTTTAAGGGGGGGCATACTGAAGCTTTCTTT	CASSPFKGGHTEAFF	TRBJ1-1	NA	NA	TRBV5-1
TGTGCCAGCAGCTCCACAGCCGGGACACCATTCTACGAGCAGTACTTC	CASSSTAGTPFYEQYF	TRBJ2-7	NA	many	TRBV7-2
TGCAGCGGATCACCGGGACAGGGGAACACTGAAGCTTTCTTT	CSGSPGQGNTEAFF	TRBJ1-1	TRBD1	NA	TRBV29-1
TGTGCCAGCAGTAGTCGGGCAGGGTTCGGCTATGGCTACACCTTC	CASSSRAGFGYGYTF	TRBJ1-2	NA	NA	TRBV6-1
TGTGCCAGCAGCTTCGTAGCGGGAGGGAGAATTCTAAACTACGAGCAGTACTTC	CASSFVAGGRILNYEQYF	TRBJ2-7	TRBD2	few	TRBV7-9
TGTGCCAGCAGCTCGACTAGCGGGAGGAATAATGAGCAGTTCTTC	CASSSTSGRNNEQFF	TRBJ2-1	TRBD2	many	TRBV7-3
TGTGCCAGCAGTTTTCGGAGTCAGCCCCAGCATTTT	CASSFRSQPQHF	TRBJ1-5	NA	few	TRBV12-3/TRBV12-4
TGTGCCAGCAGCTCCCGGGGGCGGTACAATGAGCAGTTCTTC	CASSSRGRYNEQFF	TRBJ2-1	NA	many	TRBV7-2
TGTGCCAGTAGTTATCAGGGTGCCCAGCATTTT	CASSYQGAQHF	TRBJ1-5	NA	many	TRBV19
TGTGCCACCAGTGTCGGCCGACTAGCGGAAGAGACCCAGTACTTC	CATSVGRLAEETQYF	TRBJ2-5	TRBD2	many	TRBV24-1
TGTGCCAGCAGCTTTGGGGGGCCCCAAGAGACCCAGTACTTC	CASSFGGPQETQYF	TRBJ2-5	NA	NA	TRBV11-2
TGTGCCAGCAGCTTAGTCCAGGGGATGGTGGATGAGCAGTTCTTC	CASSLVQGMVDEQFF	TRBJ2-1	NA	many	TRBV7-9
TGCGCCAGCAGCCAGGTAGGGGGGCGCACTGAAGCTTTCTTT	CASSQVGGRTEAFF	TRBJ1-1	NA	few	TRBV5-1
TGTGCCAGCAGCCCAACCGGGACAGGGAAGAGTCAGCCCCAGCATTTT	CASSPTGTGKSQPQHF	TRBJ1-5	TRBD1	many	TRBV28
TGTGCCAGCAGTGACCGGGGTGCCTCCCTCTACAATGAGCAGTTCTTC	CASSDRGASLYNEQFF	TRBJ2-1	NA	many	TRBV6-1
TGCGCCAGCAGCTCGATAGACATCAAAACCGAGCAGTACTTC	CASSSIDIKTEQYF	TRBJ2-7	NA	NA	TRBV5-1
TGTGCCAGCAGTTCGCCTAGCGGGAGAGGTACAAGGGAGCAGTACTTC	CASSSPSGRGTREQYF	TRBJ2-7	TRBD2	many	TRBV28
TGTGCCAGCAGTTATAACAGGGGAGCGTCTAACTATGGCTACACCTTC	CASSYNRGASNYGYTF	TRBJ1-2	TRBD1	few	TRBV6-5
TGCAGCGTTGATCTCACTAGCGGGTCCGCCGGGGAGCTGTTTTTT	CSVDLTSGSAGELFF	TRBJ2-2	TRBD2	NA	TRBV29-1
TGTGCCAGCAGTGAAGCCACCCATGAGCAGTTCTTC	CASSEATHEQFF	TRBJ2-1	NA	many	TRBV6-1
TGTGCCAGCAGTTTAAGGGGGGCGGGGGGCACAGATACGCAGTATTTT	CASSLRGAGGTDTQYF	TRBJ2-3	NA	many	TRBV28
TGCGCCAGCAGCCCTGTGGGACAGCCGAACACTGAAGCTTTCTTT	CASSPVGQPNTEAFF	TRBJ1-1	TRBD1	many	TRBV5-1
TGCAGTGCCCGGACTAGCGGGAACTACGAGCAGTACTTC	CSARTSGNYEQYF	TRBJ2-7	TRBD2	NA	TRBV20-1
TGTGCCAGCAGCGTACCAGGGTTCGACACCATATATTTT	CASSVPGFDTIYF	TRBJ1-3	NA	once	TRBV9
TGTGCCTGGAGTTTTAGGACTAGCGGGATTTACGAGCAGTACTTC	CAWSFRTSGIYEQYF	TRBJ2-7	TRBD2	NA	TRBV30
TGCGCCAGCAGCCAAGATGGGACAGCATACAATGAGCAGTTCTTC	CASSQDGTAYNEQFF	TRBJ2-1	TRBD1	many	TRBV4-1
TGTGCCAGCAACCAACGACAGGGTTACACTGAAGCTTTCTTT	CASNQRQGYTEAFF	TRBJ1-1	TRBD1	NA	TRBV27
TGTGCCAGCAGTTTTTCGGGGGTGCCAGCATTGAACACTGAAGCTTTCTTT	CASSFSGVPALNTEAFF	TRBJ1-1	NA	many	TRBV27